The text below deals with one TCR beta chain. This clonotype came up a few times. Its antigen is still unknown. No base-level quality is on record; no much larger clone is a single base apart. The donors were about 40 Caucasian individuals from Russia, aged roughly 6 to 100 years, who were systemically healthy. Each donor gave roughly 9.5 milliliters of peripheral blood, collected into EDTA-treated Vacutainer tubes. Ficoll-Paque density-gradient centrifugation was used to isolate PBMCs, with at least 6 million obtained per sample. Trizol reagent was used to extract total RNA from the PBMCs, yielding at least 6 micrograms per sample. For every donor, flow cytometry on a PBMC aliquot measured the percentage of naive CD45RAhigh/CD27high T cells. The library came from 5' RACE. The reads were generated on an Illumina HiSeq 2500. The second PCR ran for roughly 7 to 11 cycles and used a J-beta primer mix along with a sample-barcoded 5' primer. A template-switch 5' adaptor carrying 12 random nucleotides introduced a unique molecular identifier onto each TCR beta cDNA molecule. At least 2.5 million CDR3-containing paired-end reads were obtained from each sample. The Mint cDNA synthesis kit, primed by a TRBC-specific oligonucleotide, was used to synthesize first-strand cDNA from all RNA. Following uracil-DNA glycosylase treatment, a first 18-cycle PCR with universal primers M1SS and BC2_uni_R was performed on all cDNA. Under the source paper's analysis protocol: For normalization, 1 million high-quality reads, each with a distinct molecular identifier, were randomly selected from each sample. Reads sharing molecular identifiers were discarded rather than binned into consensus sequences. CDR3 identification, clonotype clustering and error correction used MiTCR with a Q25 quality threshold and the strictest error-elimination algorithm. A nonparametric unseen species model with Euler transformation was used to estimate lower-bound total TCR beta diversity. TCRdb applied fastp at Q25 and MiXCR to the public reads, then kept only in-frame beta chains. Each entry is one CDR3 protein sequence, shown with its most common DNA and genes. For this entry, the V and J calls and clone size follow TCRdb and not the study's own pipeline. For this sample there are about 970,000 distinct CDR3 sequences; roughly 51% appear just once. The ten most abundant clones make up over 20% of the sample.

This record belongs to a study of blood T cells in healthy people across ages (dated by TCRdb to between 2015 and 2017). Looking at the study overall: Template switching captured roughly one uniquely barcoded TCR beta cDNA molecule per two T cells in model experiments. Donors of different ages were randomly distributed across sequencing lanes to avoid experimental bias. Using deep sequencing normalized with unique cDNA molecular identifiers, the study measured how TCR beta repertoire diversity changes with age. Using the same blood draw, the study looked at two additional independent replicas of 1 million unique cDNA reads for two donors, one aged 18 to 30 and the other aged 80 or older. The donors were split into four age groups: young (average 16 years), middle-aged (39), aged (more than 55) and long-lived (roughly 77). The research as a whole found: Compared with the aged group, the long-lived group had more naive CD4+ T cells, fewer expanded clones and increased TCR diversity, a pattern suggesting age selection. Because the CMV infection status of the donors was unknown, age-related changes in expanded clonotypes may potentially have been confounded. Because profiling used bulk unsorted PBMCs, naive and antigen-experienced compartments could not be compared conclusively. There was a strong correlation between observed TCR beta diversity and the percentage of naive T cells measured by flow cytometry. As age increased, observed TCR beta diversity per million T cells dropped in a roughly linear way, and a significant reduction was already evident by age 40. Total diversity estimates from one million sequenced T cells were considered lower bounds and underestimates.

Sequencing input: blood. This receptor was identified in a woman in her sixties or seventies in good health.

The nucleotides read TGTGCCACCAGTGATGCCGGGACTAGCGACCTATACGAGCAGTACTTC. The encoded protein is CATSDAGTSDLYEQYF. The rearrangement joined TRBV24-1 to TRBJ2-7, with 10 central nucleotides matching TRBD2. Trimming takes 3 bases off V and 4 bases off J; junction bases not matched to a gene: 8. Sequences KGHDR (CDR1) and SFDVKD (CDR2) are obtained from the germline V gene. The CDR3 starts with the cysteine, ends with the phenylalanine, and has 16 residues. Just CDR3 DNA is preserved here, 48 bases in frame from base 1.